Given below is one TCR beta chain in context. Original data processing: Reference gene primer amplification gave estimated nucleated cell counts. The table came from immunoSEQ multiplex PCR; TCRdb's copy has only in-frame clones and leaves some out. V and J calls and clone size are those listed in that table; D and trimming were worked out from the DNA. Found here are around 65,000 clones, about 90% of them singletons; the top ten hold roughly 15%. V lost 2 bases, J lost 9 bases, and 14 bases lay in between. Germline loops: CDR1 MNHEY, CDR2 SVGAGI. The CDR3 is made up of 14 amino acids. This specimen comes from a study of blood T cell repertoires in COVID-19. About the research overall: Material from acute and convalescent COVID-19 was sourced from the United States, Italy and Spain.

This TCR derives from a human donor in a cohort sampled during active COVID-19. The sequenced material came from peripheral blood. The rearrangement joins TRBV6-5 to TRBJ2-1, with D maybe TRBD1 (6 bases). CDR3 amino acids: CASSYGQFRGEQFF. CDR3 in DNA: TGTGCCAGCAGTTACGGACAGTTTAGAGGTGAGCAGTTCTTC.